A selection of T cell receptor beta chains follows, all from one sample in a study of T cells after yellow fever vaccination. TCRdb re-derived calls from the 5' RACE reads in MiXCR, one entry per CDR3 protein. The sample lists over 130,000 distinct CDR3 sequences, 6.5% to 8.5% occurring once. This material consisted of CD4+ T cells sorted from PBMCs, taken 5 days after the yellow fever booster vaccination. These receptors were obtained from a man aged 25 to 40 who received the YFV17D yellow fever vaccine. CDR3s leave out the opening cysteine and the closing phenylalanine or tryptophan. The order of the fields is V gene, J gene, D gene, CDR3 length, clone size, CDR3 protein. D genes are given only for firm matches. Some rows have no size entry. The others give once, few or many, or a class for an expanded clone.

TRBV18	TRBJ2-5	-	12	-	ASSRGGRRETQY
TRBV20-1	TRBJ2-3	TRBD2	11	many	SAREVSGSTQY
TRBV7-2	TRBJ2-2	TRBD2	13	few	ASSLRGLAGGELF
TRBV20-1	TRBJ1-3	-	10	many	ALGGTGNTIY
TRBV20-1	TRBJ2-5	-	12	many	SARAAQYQETQY
TRBV5-1	TRBJ2-3	TRBD2	13	many	ASRSTSGGTDTQY
TRBV20-1	TRBJ2-7	TRBD2	16	many	SANPPPGLAGVRREQY
TRBV7-2	TRBJ2-7	-	12	many	ASSPRDGSYEQY
TRBV20-1	TRBJ2-7	-	15	few	SARDPTDGKSSYEQY
TRBV9	TRBJ2-5	TRBD2	14	many	ASSVATSSGQETQY
TRBV11-2	TRBJ1-5	-	12	-	ASSPSGGRQPQH
TRBV20-1	TRBJ2-7	-	13	many	SARETRTNSYEQY
TRBV29-1	TRBJ2-7	-	12	many	SVGQRKGMGEQY
TRBV28	TRBJ2-3	TRBD1	12	many	ASRQGQGVNTQY
TRBV19	TRBJ2-3	-	9	many	ASTPGDTQY
TRBV6-1	TRBJ2-5	-	14	many	ASSERLPGARETQY
TRBV10-3	TRBJ1-5	-	11	many	AISVQGNQPQH
TRBV15	TRBJ2-1	TRBD2	17	few	APPRIGGRGGKSYNEQF